Listed below are T cell receptor beta chains from one sample, sequenced in a study of neurological immune-mediated disorders. TCRdb passed the 5' RACE reads through MiXCR, listing each CDR3 protein once. The sample has some 37,000 distinct CDR3 sequences; approximately 10% are singletons. Material for sequencing was PBMCs. The source of these receptors is a woman aged 25 to 39 with HTLV-1-associated myelopathy (HAM/TSP). The conserved cysteine and the conserved F or W are not part of the CDR3 here. A D gene is named only where the DNA matches it firmly.

d_call: NA
j_call: TRBJ1-2
v_call: TRBV4-1
cdr3_aa: ASSQVWGVNYGYT

d_call: NA
j_call: TRBJ2-1
v_call: TRBV20-1
cdr3_aa: SAGDLAGYNEQF

d_call: TRBD2
j_call: TRBJ2-2
v_call: TRBV20-1
cdr3_aa: SARASGDAGELF

d_call: NA
j_call: TRBJ1-4
v_call: TRBV5-1
cdr3_aa: ASSLERLQNEKLF

d_call: TRBD1
j_call: TRBJ1-2
v_call: TRBV29-1
cdr3_aa: SVDQGQGYT

d_call: NA
j_call: TRBJ1-4
v_call: TRBV2
cdr3_aa: ASSRQAATNEKLF

d_call: TRBD2
j_call: TRBJ2-1
v_call: TRBV20-1
cdr3_aa: SASQLAGGTNEQF

d_call: TRBD1
j_call: TRBJ2-1
v_call: TRBV2
cdr3_aa: ASRTGIYNEQF

d_call: NA
j_call: TRBJ1-1
v_call: TRBV7-2
cdr3_aa: ASSFYICSAHPATGKKTEAF

d_call: NA
j_call: TRBJ1-1
v_call: TRBV12-3/TRBV12-4
cdr3_aa: ASSLGGGTEAF

d_call: TRBD1
j_call: TRBJ1-5
v_call: TRBV20-1
cdr3_aa: SASSGTASNQPQH

d_call: NA
j_call: TRBJ2-1
v_call: TRBV1
cdr3_aa: TSSQDRGEQF

d_call: TRBD2
j_call: TRBJ2-2
v_call: TRBV3-1
cdr3_aa: ASSQRAGPGTGELF

d_call: NA
j_call: TRBJ1-2
v_call: TRBV6-1
cdr3_aa: ASSEALKANKRYGYT

d_call: NA
j_call: TRBJ2-1
v_call: TRBV6-5
cdr3_aa: ASSLGSLLYNEQF

d_call: NA
j_call: TRBJ2-1
v_call: TRBV3-1
cdr3_aa: ASSITTARNEQF

d_call: NA
j_call: TRBJ2-1
v_call: TRBV5-1
cdr3_aa: ASSLVPGSYNEQF

d_call: NA
j_call: TRBJ2-3
v_call: TRBV20-1
cdr3_aa: SCQSVRRSTDTQY

d_call: TRBD1
j_call: TRBJ1-5
v_call: TRBV20-1
cdr3_aa: SAPQGGGNQPQH

d_call: NA
j_call: TRBJ1-2
v_call: TRBV20-1
cdr3_aa: SARVDGNYGYT

d_call: TRBD1
j_call: TRBJ2-1
v_call: TRBV6-1
cdr3_aa: ASSSGTGGNEQF

d_call: NA
j_call: TRBJ2-2
v_call: TRBV20-1
cdr3_aa: SARDYSYAGELF

d_call: TRBD1
j_call: TRBJ2-5
v_call: TRBV5-1
cdr3_aa: ASSSGQLSVETQY

d_call: TRBD1
j_call: TRBJ2-3
v_call: TRBV5-1
cdr3_aa: ASSSTGGYTDTQY

d_call: TRBD1
j_call: TRBJ1-1
v_call: TRBV18
cdr3_aa: ASSPNFGQGLSEAF

d_call: NA
j_call: TRBJ1-1
v_call: TRBV7-8
cdr3_aa: ASSLGHGKNTEAF

d_call: NA
j_call: TRBJ1-1
v_call: TRBV12-3/TRBV12-4
cdr3_aa: ASSGLASEAF

d_call: NA
j_call: TRBJ2-1
v_call: TRBV24-1
cdr3_aa: ATSDNHQYNEQF

d_call: TRBD1
j_call: TRBJ1-6
v_call: TRBV9
cdr3_aa: ASSPRQGVNSPLH

d_call: NA
j_call: TRBJ2-1
v_call: TRBV12-3/TRBV12-4
cdr3_aa: ASSLSLGGKEQF

d_call: NA
j_call: TRBJ2-5
v_call: TRBV11-2
cdr3_aa: ASSLTGSETQY

d_call: NA
j_call: TRBJ1-6
v_call: TRBV5-1
cdr3_aa: ASSLTWTEPLH

d_call: NA
j_call: TRBJ2-3
v_call: TRBV30
cdr3_aa: AWSMTSLADTQY

d_call: NA
j_call: TRBJ1-1
v_call: TRBV6-5
cdr3_aa: ASSYGPVGNTEAF

d_call: TRBD2
j_call: TRBJ2-2
v_call: TRBV20-1
cdr3_aa: SARDGRTSGTGELF